The T cell receptor (beta chain) described here comes from a study of blood T cell repertoires in COVID-19. Original processing notes: Reference gene primer amplification yielded estimated nucleated cell counts. Libraries were prepared by immunoSEQ multiplex PCR; TCRdb keeps only in-frame clonotypes and omits some of them. V, J and clone size are those of that table, while D and trimming were read from the DNA. The table lists over 55,000 clones, 82% of them singletons. Trimming pared 2 bases from V and 0 bases from J, leaving 7 bases between. This CDR3 region has 14 residues. CDR1 is WSHSY and CDR2 is SAAADI in the germline V gene.

The J gene is TRBJ2-5, the V gene TRBV10-2; D gene unclear. Sequences were obtained from peripheral blood. The TCR originated in a woman older than 75 with acute or convalescent COVID-19. CDR3 loop: CASSEAPYQETQYF. The CDR3, as DNA: TGCGCCAGCAGTGAGGCGCCGTACCAAGAGACCCAGTACTTC.